A single sample gave rise to the 7 T cell receptor beta chains below, sequenced in a study of T cell repertoires in cytomegalovirus infection. TCRdb itself ran the reads through MiXCR, one entry per CDR3 protein. Of about 260,000 distinct CDR3 sequences listed, around 13% are singletons. Material: PBMCs. The receptors stem from a human donor in good health (CMV status not recorded). Some clones in this sample may be carry-over from other donors' samples.

This clonotype has just a few counts. This sequence joins TRBV7-9 and TRBJ1-2; TRBD1 is a possible D gene (6 bases). The germline V gene has CDR1 SEHNR and CDR2 FQNEAQ (reference sequence). CDR3 size: 14 residues. The ends were cut back, 5 bases at V and 5 bases at J, with 15 bases in the middle. The CDR3 loop reads CASSPWDIEYGYTF. The CDR3 DNA reads TGTGCCAGCAGCCCTTGGGACATCGAGTATGGCTACACCTTC.

In this sample, this clonotype turned up many times. The genes are TRBV7-2 and TRBJ2-5; D is unresolved. Germline CDR1 and CDR2: SGHTA and FQGNSA. The V end lost 5 bases, the J end lost 5 bases, and 12 bases lay between the germline ends. The CDR3 sequence is 13 residues long. CDR3 bases: TGTGCCAGCAGCAAGCAGAGACGTGAGACCCAGTACTTC. This codes for CASSKQRRETQYF.

The gene calls are TRBV7-9 and TRBJ1-3; D might be TRBD1 (5 bases). The CDR3 consists of 17 residues. Germline CDR1 is SEHNR and CDR2 is FQNEAQ (reference sequence). Trimming left V 11 bases short and J 0 bases short, with 23 bases between. CDR3 loop: CAGSGTGDPNSGNTIYF. CDR3 DNA sequence: TGTGCCGGATCCGGGACGGGGGATCCAAACTCTGGAAACACCATATATTTT. The variable domain in full, completed from reference TRBV7-9 and TRBJ1-3, reads DTGVSQNPRHKITKRGQNVTFRCDPISEHNRLYWYRQTLGQGPEFLTYFQNEAQLEKSRLLSDRFSAERPKGSFSTLEIQRTEQGDSAMYLCAGSGTGDPNSGNTIYFGEGSWLTVV.

In this sample, this clonotype turned up a few times. This chain joins TRBV20-1 and TRBJ2-7; either TRBD1 or TRBD2 may fit D (6 bases each). The CDR3 totals 13 residues. Trimming stripped 1 base from V and 4 bases from J, with 11 bases between. Germline V gene sequence: CDR1 DFQATT, CDR2 SNEGSKA (reference sequence). The CDR3 DNA reads TGCAGTGCTAGAGGGGGGGCAGGTTACGAGCAGTACTTC. Its translation is CSARGGAGYEQYF.

The chain joins TRBV20-1 to TRBJ2-1; possible D gene TRBD2, 6 bases. Trimming took 4 bases from V and 4 from J, leaving 14 bases between them. CDR1 DFQATT and CDR2 SNEGSKA come from the germline V gene (reference sequence). This CDR3 spans 14 amino acids. CDR3 residues: CSANSGLGYNEQFF. DNA of the CDR3: TGCAGTGCTAACAGCGGGCTGGGGTACAATGAGCAGTTCTTC.

This chain connects TRBV29-1 to TRBJ1-2; D remains unclear. Germline V gene lookup returns CDR1 SQVTM and CDR2 ANQGSEA. The ends were cut back, 7 bases at V and 5 bases at J, with 11 bases in the middle. CDR3 length equals 11 residues. This chain's CDR3 is CSAKALYGYTF. CDR3 in DNA: TGCAGCGCAAAGGCTCTTTATGGCTACACCTTC.

This clonotype was recorded a few times. CDR3 in amino acids: CASSVTPGQLYTDTQYF. Written as DNA, the CDR3 is TGTGCCAGCAGCGTCACACCGGGACAGCTCTACACAGATACGCAGTATTTT. The V call is TRBV9, the J call TRBJ2-3; 7 bases fit TRBD1. The CDR3 runs to 17 residues. CDR1 and CDR2 (germline): SGDLS, YYNGEE. V was clipped by 2 bases and J by 2 bases; unmatched bases: 11.